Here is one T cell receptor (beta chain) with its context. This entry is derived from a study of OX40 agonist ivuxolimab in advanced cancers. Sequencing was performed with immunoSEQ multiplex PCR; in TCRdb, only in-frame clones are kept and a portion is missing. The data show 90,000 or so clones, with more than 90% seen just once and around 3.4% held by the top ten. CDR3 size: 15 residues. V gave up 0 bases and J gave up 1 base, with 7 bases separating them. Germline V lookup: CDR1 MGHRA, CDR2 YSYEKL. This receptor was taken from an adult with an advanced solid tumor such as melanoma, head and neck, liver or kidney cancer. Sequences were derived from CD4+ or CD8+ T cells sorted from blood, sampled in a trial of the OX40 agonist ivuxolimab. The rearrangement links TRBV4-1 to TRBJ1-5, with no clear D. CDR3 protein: CASSQETESNQPQHF. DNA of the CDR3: TGCGCCAGCAGCCAAGAAACAGAAAGCAATCAGCCCCAGCATTTT.